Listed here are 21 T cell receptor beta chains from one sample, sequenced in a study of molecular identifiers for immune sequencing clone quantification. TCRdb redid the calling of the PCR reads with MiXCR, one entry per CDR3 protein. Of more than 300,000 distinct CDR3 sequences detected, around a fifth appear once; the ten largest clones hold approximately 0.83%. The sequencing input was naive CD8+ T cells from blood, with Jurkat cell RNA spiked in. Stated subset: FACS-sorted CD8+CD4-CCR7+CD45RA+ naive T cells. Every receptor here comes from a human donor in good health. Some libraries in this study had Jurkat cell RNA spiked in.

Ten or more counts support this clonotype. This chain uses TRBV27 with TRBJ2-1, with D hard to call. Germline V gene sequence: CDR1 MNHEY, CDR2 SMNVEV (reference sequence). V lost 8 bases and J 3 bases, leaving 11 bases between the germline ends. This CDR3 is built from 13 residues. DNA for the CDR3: TGTGCCAGCTCAACCCGGGTCTACAATGAGCAGTTCTTC. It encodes CASSTRVYNEQFF.

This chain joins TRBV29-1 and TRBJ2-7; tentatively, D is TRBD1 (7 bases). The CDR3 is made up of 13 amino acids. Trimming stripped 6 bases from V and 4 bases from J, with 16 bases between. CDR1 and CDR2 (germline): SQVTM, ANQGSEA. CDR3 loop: CSVETGSGYEQYF. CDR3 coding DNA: TGCAGCGTGGAGACAGGGAGCGGGTACGAGCAGTACTTC.

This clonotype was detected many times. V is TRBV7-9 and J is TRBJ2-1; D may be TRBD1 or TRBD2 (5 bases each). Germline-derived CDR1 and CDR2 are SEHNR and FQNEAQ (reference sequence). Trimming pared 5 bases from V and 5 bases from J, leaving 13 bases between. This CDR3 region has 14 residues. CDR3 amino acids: CASSPRGANNEQFF. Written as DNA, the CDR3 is TGTGCCAGCAGCCCCCGGGGCGCAAACAATGAGCAGTTCTTC.

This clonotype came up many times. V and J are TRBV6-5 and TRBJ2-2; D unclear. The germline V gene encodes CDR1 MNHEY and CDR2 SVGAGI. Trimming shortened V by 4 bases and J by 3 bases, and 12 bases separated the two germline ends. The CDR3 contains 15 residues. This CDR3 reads CASSSGPWDTGELFF. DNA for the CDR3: TGTGCCAGCAGTTCCGGACCCTGGGACACCGGGGAGCTGTTTTTT.

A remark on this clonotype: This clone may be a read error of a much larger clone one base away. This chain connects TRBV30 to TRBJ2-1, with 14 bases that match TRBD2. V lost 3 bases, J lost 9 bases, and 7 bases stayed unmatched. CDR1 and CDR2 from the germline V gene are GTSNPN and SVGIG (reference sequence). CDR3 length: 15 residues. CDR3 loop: CAWSVGLAGVAEQFF. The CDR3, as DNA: TGTGCCTGGAGCGTGGGACTAGCGGGAGTCGCTGAGCAGTTCTTC.

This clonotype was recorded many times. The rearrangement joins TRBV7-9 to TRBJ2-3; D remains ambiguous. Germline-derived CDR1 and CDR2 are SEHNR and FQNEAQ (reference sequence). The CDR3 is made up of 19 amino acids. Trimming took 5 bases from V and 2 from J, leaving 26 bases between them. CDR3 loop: CASSPIALGAYDLTDTQYF. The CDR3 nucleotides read TGTGCCAGCAGCCCGATTGCCCTCGGAGCGTACGACCTCACAGATACGCAGTATTTT.

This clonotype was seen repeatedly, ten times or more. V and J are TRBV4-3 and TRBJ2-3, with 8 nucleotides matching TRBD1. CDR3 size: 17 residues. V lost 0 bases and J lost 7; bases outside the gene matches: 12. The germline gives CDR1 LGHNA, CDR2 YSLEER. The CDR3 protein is CASSQDLQGAPQHTQYF. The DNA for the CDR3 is TGCGCCAGCAGCCAAGATCTGCAGGGGGCTCCTCAACATACGCAGTATTTT.

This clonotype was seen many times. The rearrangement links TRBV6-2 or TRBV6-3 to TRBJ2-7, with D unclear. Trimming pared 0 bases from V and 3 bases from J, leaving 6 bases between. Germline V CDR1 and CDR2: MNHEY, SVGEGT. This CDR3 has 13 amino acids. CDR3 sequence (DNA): TGTGCCAGCAGTTACTCGTACAGCTACGAGCAGTACTTC. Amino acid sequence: CASSYSYSYEQYF.

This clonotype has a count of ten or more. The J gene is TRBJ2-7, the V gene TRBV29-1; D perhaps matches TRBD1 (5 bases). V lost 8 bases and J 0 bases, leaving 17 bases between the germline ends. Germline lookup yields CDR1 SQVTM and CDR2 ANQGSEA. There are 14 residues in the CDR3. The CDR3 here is CSIKRGASSYEQYF. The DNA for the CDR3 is TGCAGCATCAAAAGGGGCGCCAGCTCCTACGAGCAGTACTTC.

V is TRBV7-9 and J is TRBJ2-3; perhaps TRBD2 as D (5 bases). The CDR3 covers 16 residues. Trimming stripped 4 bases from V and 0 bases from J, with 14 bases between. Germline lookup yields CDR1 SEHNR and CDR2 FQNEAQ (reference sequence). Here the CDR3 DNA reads TGTGCCAGCAGCTCGCGACGGGATTCTAGCACAGATACGCAGTATTTT. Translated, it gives CASSSRRDSSTDTQYF.

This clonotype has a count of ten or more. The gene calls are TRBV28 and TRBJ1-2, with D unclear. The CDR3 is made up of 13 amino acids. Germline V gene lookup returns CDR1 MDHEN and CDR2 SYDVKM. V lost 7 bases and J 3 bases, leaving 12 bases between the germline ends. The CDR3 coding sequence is TGTGCCAGCAAGTTGCCGGAACACTATGGCTACACCTTC. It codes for CASKLPEHYGYTF.

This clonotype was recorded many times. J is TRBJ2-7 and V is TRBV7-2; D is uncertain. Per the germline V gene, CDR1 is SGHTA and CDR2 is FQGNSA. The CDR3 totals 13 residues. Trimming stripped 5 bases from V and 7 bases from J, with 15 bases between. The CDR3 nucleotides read TGTGCCAGCAGCCCTTCGGTAGTTTGGGAGCAGTACTTC. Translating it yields CASSPSVVWEQYF.

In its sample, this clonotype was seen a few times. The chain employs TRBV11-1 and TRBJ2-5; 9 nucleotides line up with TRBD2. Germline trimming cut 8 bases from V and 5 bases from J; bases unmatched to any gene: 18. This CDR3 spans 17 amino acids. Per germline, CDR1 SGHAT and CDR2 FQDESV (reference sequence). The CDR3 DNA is TGTGCCAGCCACCTGAGCGGGAGGTCCCTCAAGTCGGAGACCCAGTACTTC. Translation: CASHLSGRSLKSETQYF.

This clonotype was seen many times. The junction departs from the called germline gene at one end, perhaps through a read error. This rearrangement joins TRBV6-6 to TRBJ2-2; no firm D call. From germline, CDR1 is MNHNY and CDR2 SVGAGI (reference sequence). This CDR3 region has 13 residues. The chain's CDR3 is CASIYGNPGELFF. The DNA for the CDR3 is TGTGCCAGCATCTATGGGAACCCCGGGGAGCTGTTTTTT.

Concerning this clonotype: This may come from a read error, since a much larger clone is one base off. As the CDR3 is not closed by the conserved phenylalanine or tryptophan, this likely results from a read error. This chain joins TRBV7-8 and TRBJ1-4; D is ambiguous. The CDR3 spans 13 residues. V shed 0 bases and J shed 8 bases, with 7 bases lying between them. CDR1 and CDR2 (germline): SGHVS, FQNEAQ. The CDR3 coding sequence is TGTGCCAGCAGCTTAGCGGAACAAGAAAAACTGTTTTCT. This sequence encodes CASSLAEQEKLFS.

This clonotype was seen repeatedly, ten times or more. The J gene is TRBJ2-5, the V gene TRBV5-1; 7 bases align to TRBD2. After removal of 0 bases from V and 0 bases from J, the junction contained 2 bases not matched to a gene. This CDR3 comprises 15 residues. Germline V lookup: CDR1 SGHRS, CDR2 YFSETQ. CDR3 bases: TGCGCCAGCAGCTTGGATCTAGCGGACCAAGAGACCCAGTACTTC. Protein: CASSLDLADQETQYF.

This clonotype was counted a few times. Written as DNA, the CDR3 is TGTGCCAGCAGACCCGAGGCAGGGGTTTCCTACAATGAGCAGTTCTTC. It yields the protein CASRPEAGVSYNEQFF. The genes are TRBV6-2 or TRBV6-3 and TRBJ2-1; D is perhaps TRBD1 (6 bases). Trimming removed 6 bases from V and 1 base from J, with 16 bases in between. From germline, CDR1 is MNHEY and CDR2 SVGEGT. CDR3 size: 16 residues.

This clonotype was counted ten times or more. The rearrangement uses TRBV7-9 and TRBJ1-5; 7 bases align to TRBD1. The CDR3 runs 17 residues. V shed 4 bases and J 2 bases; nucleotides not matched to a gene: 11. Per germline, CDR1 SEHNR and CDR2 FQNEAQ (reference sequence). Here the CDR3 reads CASSSEGTVFGNQPQHF. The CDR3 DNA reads TGTGCCAGCAGCTCCGAGGGGACAGTTTTTGGCAATCAGCCCCAGCATTTT.

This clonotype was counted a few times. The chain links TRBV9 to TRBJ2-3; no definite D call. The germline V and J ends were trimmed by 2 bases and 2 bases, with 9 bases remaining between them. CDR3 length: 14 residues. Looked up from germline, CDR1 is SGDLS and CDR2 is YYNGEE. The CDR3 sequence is CASSVDQITDTQYF. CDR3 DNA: TGTGCCAGCAGCGTGGACCAAATCACAGATACGCAGTATTTT.

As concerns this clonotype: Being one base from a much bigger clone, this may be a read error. Here the CDR3 reads CASSAVTDAGELFF. The DNA of the CDR3 is TGTGCCAGCAGCGCCGTTACGGACGCCGGGGAGCTGTTTTTT. The rearrangement joins TRBV9 to TRBJ2-2; no firm D call. The V end lost 3 bases, the J end lost 6 bases, and 12 bases lay between the germline ends. The CDR3 loop spans 14 amino acids. Per germline, CDR1 SGDLS and CDR2 YYNGEE.

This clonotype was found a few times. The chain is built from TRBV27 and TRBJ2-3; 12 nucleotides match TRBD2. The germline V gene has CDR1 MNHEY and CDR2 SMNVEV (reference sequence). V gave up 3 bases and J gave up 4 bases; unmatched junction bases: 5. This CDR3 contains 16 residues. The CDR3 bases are TGTGCCAGCAGTTTTGGACTAGCGGGGAGCGCAGATACGCAGTATTTT. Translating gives CASSFGLAGSADTQYF.